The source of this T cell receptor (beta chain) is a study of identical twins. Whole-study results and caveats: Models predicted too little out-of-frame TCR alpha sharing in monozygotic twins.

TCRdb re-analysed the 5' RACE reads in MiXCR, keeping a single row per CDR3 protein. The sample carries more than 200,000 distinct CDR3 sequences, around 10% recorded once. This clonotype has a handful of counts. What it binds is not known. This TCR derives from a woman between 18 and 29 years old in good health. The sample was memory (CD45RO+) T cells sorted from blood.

The CDR3, as DNA: TGTGCCAGCAGCTTGTGGCAGGGGGATTACAATGAGCAGTTCTTC. It translates to CASSLWQGDYNEQFF. This chain joins TRBV13 and TRBJ2-1; TRBD1 aligns across 7 bases. The J segment lost 4 bases and the V segment lost 3 bases, leaving 6 bases of the junction unmatched. The CDR3 consists of 15 residues. Per the germline V gene, CDR1 is PRHDT and CDR2 is FYEKMQ (reference sequence). The full variable domain, rest sourced from reference TRBV13 and TRBJ2-1, is AAGVIQSPRHLIKEKRETATLKCYPIPRHDTVYWYQQGPGQDPQFLISFYEKMQSDKGSIPDRFSAQQFSDYHSELNMSSLELGDSALYFCASSLWQGDYNEQFFGPGTRLTVL.